This TCR beta chain was observed in a study of beta chain features in type 1 diabetes. Reverse transcription of all isolated RNA meant that expressed TCRB transcripts were sequenced. Libraries were prepared by immunoSEQ multiplex PCR; TCRdb keeps only in-frame clonotypes and omits some of them. Of fewer than 200,000 clones in the sample, around 10% are singletons; the top ten hold 0.45% to 0.6%. V was pared by 1 base and J by 7 bases, with 10 bases between. Germline loops: CDR1 SGHTA, CDR2 FQGNSA. The CDR3 is made up of 14 amino acids. Study-level findings and limits: All four CD4+ subsets from Type 1 diabetes patients carried moderately but significantly shorter TCRB CDR3s.

A remark on this clone: Its antigen is as yet unknown.

The sequence was obtained from a man aged 25-45 years with type 1 diabetes. The sequenced sample was central memory CD4+ T cells from blood. This rearrangement joins TRBV7-2 to TRBJ2-2; maybe TRBD1 (6 bases). The CDR3 loop reads CASSLGQDVGELFF. The CDR3 bases are TGTGCCAGCAGCTTAGGACAGGATGTCGGGGAGCTGTTTTTT.